These 2 T cell receptor beta chains originate from one sample sequenced in a study of blood T cell repertoires in COVID-19. Method: immunoSEQ multiplex PCR; TCRdb's copy keeps in-frame clones and lacks some. The sample lists approximately 300,000 clones, approximately 80% seen once, with about 4% in the top ten. The source material was peripheral blood. These receptors came from a woman in her forties or fifties with active or convalescent COVID-19.

The chain couples TRBV19 to TRBJ1-6; D call uncertain. CDR3 length equals 14 residues. Germline CDR1 and CDR2: LNHDA and SQIVND (reference sequence). V was cut by 3 bases and J by 2 bases, with 5 bases left in between. The DNA for the CDR3 is TGTGCCAGTAGTATCCCGGCCTATAATTCACCCCTCCACTTT. The encoded protein is CASSIPAYNSPLHF.

This clone was seen only once. The V and J genes are TRBV6-2 or TRBV6-3 and TRBJ2-4, with 9 bases identical to TRBD1. V was pared by 6 bases and J by 3 bases, with 6 bases of the junction left unmatched. Germline V gene sequence: CDR1 MNHEY, CDR2 SVGEGT. The CDR3 is 15 amino acids. CDR3 coding DNA: TGTGCCAGCAGCGGACAGGGGAAGGACAAAAACATTCAGTACTTC. Translation: CASSGQGKDKNIQYF.